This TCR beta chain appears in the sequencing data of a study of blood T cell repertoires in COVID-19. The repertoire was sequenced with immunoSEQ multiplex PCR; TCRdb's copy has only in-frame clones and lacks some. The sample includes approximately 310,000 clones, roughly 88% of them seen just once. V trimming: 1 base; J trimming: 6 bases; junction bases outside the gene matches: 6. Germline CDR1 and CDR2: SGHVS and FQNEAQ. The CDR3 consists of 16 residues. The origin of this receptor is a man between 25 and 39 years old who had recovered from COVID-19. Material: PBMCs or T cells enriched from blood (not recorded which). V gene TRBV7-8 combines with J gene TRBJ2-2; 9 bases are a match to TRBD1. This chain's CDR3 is CASSLEQGADPGELFF. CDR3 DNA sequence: TGTGCCAGCAGCTTAGAACAGGGGGCAGATCCCGGGGAGCTGTTTTTT. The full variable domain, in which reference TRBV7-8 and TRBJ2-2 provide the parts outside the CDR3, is GAGVSQSPRYKVAKRGQDVALRCDPISGHVSLFWYQQALGQGPEFLTYFQNEAQLDKSGLPSDRFFAERPEGSVSTLKIQRTQQEDSAVYLCASSLEQGADPGELFFGEGSRLTVL.